The TCR beta chain under discussion was sequenced for a study of cytomegalovirus exposure and HLA in healthy donors. Findings of the study overall: In a later analysis, TCR beta V- and J-gene trimming was associated with a missense DCLRE1C variant. A few chains tied to CMV proved CMV antigen-specific in vitro.

This clone has only a few counts. Antigen: not known. The PCR had 60 Vbeta and 13 Jbeta primers. TCRdb keeps only in-frame clones here, not all; method: immunoSEQ multiplex PCR. The repertoire holds some 160,000 clones, with around four fifths as singletons. Input material: PBMCs. This TCR was sampled from a woman in her thirties in good health and CMV-seronegative.

The CDR3 DNA sequence: TGTGCCAGCAGCTCGACAGGGGTTCCGCATTTT. Its protein product is CASSSTGVPHF. The rearrangement uses TRBV7-8 and TRBJ1-5; 8 bases agree with TRBD1. This CDR3 has 11 residues. Trimming cost V 4 bases and J 15 bases; bases outside gene matches: 5. Germline CDR1 SGHVS, CDR2 FQNEAQ.